Presented here are 5 T cell receptor beta chains from one specimen sequenced in a study of blood T cells in healthy people across ages. Combining a sample-barcoded 5' primer with a J-beta primer mix, a second PCR ran for about 6 to 12 cycles. TCRdb reprocessed the 5' RACE reads via MiXCR and lists one record per CDR3 protein. The sample holds hundreds of thousands of distinct CDR3 sequences, approximately 53% seen once. The sequenced sample was blood. The source of these receptors is a man between 40 and 49 years old in good health.

Here the CDR3 reads CASSPRADSYNEQFF. The CDR3 coding sequence is TGTGCCAGCAGCCCCAGGGCGGATTCCTACAATGAGCAGTTCTTC. The V call is TRBV6-5, the J call TRBJ2-1; weak D call: TRBD1 (5 bases). With 6 bases removed from V and 1 base from J, the gap between germline ends came to 13 bases. The V gene's germline CDR1 is MNHEY and CDR2 SVGAGI. This CDR3 region has 15 residues.

The CDR3 reads CAISESSLTGELFF. The DNA of the CDR3 is TGTGCCATCAGTGAGTCGTCCCTAACCGGGGAGCTGTTTTTT. This chain joins TRBV10-3 and TRBJ2-2, with D hard to call. Germline CDR1 reads ENHRY; CDR2 reads SYGVKD. The CDR3 loop spans 14 amino acids. Deletions cut 0 bases from V and 5 bases from J, with 7 bases between.

This clonotype has only a few counts. The chain joins TRBV3-1 to TRBJ2-3, with a tentative D call TRBD1 (6 bases). The CDR3 is 15 amino acids. Germline V gene lookup returns CDR1 LGHDT and CDR2 YNNKEL (reference sequence). Trimming left V 7 bases short and J 3 bases short, with 17 bases between. The CDR3 bases are TGTGCCAGCACCCCCGGGAACAGGGCAACAGATACGCAGTATTTT. Translated, it gives CASTPGNRATDTQYF.

This clonotype turned up a few times. V usage is TRBV29-1 and J usage is TRBJ2-2; D may be TRBD2 (6 bases). The CDR3 runs to 14 residues. Trimming took off 4 bases at V and 3 bases at J, with 12 bases between the two ends. Germline V lookup: CDR1 SQVTM, CDR2 ANQGSEA. The CDR3 region has the DNA TGCAGCGTTGGGAAGGGACTCGACACCGGGGAGCTGTTTTTT. Protein product: CSVGKGLDTGELFF.

The V and J genes are TRBV6-5 and TRBJ1-4; weak D call: TRBD1 (6 bases). Looked up from germline, CDR1 is MNHEY and CDR2 is SVGAGI. Trimming stripped 4 bases from V and 8 bases from J, with 14 bases between. There are 14 residues in the CDR3. CDR3 coding DNA: TGTGCCAGCAGTTTCACAGGGCGAGAGGAAAAACTGTTTTTT. Translated, it gives CASSFTGREEKLFF.